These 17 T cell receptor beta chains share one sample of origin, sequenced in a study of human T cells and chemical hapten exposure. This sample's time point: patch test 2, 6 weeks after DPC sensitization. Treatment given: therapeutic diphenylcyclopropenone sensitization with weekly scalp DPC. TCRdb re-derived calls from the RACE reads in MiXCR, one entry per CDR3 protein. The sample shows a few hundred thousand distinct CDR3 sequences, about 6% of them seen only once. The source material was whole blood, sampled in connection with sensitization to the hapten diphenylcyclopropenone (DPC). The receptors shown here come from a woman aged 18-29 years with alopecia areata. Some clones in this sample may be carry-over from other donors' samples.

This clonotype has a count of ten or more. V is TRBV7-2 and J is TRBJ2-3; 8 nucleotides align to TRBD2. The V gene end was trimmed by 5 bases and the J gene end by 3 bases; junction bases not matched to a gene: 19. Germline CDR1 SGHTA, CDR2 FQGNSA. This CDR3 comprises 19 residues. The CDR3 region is CASSPRRAGGRILTDTQYF. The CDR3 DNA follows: TGTGCCAGCAGCCCGCGTCGGGCGGGGGGCCGGATATTGACAGATACGCAGTATTTT. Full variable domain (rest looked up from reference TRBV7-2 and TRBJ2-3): GAGVSQSPSNKVTEKGKDVELRCDPISGHTALYWYRQSLGQGLEFLIYFQGNSAPDKSGLPSDRFSAERTGGSVSTLTIQRTQQEDSAVYLCASSPRRAGGRILTDTQYFGPGTRLTVL.

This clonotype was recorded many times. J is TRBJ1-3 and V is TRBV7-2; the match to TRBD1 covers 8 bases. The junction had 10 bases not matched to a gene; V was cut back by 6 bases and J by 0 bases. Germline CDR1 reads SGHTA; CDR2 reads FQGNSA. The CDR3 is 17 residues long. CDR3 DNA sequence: TGTGCCAGCAGTTCTAGGACAGGGCTTTCCTCTGGAAACACCATATATTTT. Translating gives CASSSRTGLSSGNTIYF.

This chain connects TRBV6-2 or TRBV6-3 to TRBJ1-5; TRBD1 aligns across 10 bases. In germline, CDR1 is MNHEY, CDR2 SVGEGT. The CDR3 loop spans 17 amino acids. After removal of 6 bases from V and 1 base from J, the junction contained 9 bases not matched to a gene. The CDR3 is CASSPRTGGLSNQPQHF. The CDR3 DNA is TGTGCCAGCAGCCCGAGGACAGGGGGTTTGAGCAATCAGCCCCAGCATTTT.

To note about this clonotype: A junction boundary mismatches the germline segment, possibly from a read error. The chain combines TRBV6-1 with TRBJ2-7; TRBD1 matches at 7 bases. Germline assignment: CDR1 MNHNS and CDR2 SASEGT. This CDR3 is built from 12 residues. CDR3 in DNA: TGTGCCAGCAGTGAACTTCCGGGACAGAAGGGGTTC. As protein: CASSELPGQKGF.

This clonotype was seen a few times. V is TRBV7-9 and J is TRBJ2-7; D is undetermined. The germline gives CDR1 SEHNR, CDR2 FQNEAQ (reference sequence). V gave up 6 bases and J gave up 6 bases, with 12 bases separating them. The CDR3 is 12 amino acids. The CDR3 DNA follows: TGTGCCAGCAGTTCTCCGGCCGGCGAGCAGTACTTC. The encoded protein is CASSSPAGEQYF.

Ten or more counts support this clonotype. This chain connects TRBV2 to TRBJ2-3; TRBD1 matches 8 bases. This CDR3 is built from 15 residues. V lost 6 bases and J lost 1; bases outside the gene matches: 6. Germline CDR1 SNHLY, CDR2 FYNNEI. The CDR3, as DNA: TGTGCCAGCAGGGGGGACAGGAGGGGCACAGATACGCAGTATTTT. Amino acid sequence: CASRGDRRGTDTQYF. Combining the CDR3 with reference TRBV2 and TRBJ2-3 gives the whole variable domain EPEVTQTPSHQVTQMGQEVILRCVPISNHLYFYWYRQILGQKVEFLVSFYNNEISEKSEIFDDQFSVERPDGSNFTLKIRSTKLEDSAMYFCASRGDRRGTDTQYFGPGTRLTVL.

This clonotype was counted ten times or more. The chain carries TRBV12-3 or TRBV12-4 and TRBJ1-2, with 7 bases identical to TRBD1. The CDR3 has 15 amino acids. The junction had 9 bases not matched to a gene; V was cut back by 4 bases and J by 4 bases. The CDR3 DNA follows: TGTGCCAGCAGTTCCACGGACAGGACGTCCTATGGCTACACCTTC. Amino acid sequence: CASSSTDRTSYGYTF.

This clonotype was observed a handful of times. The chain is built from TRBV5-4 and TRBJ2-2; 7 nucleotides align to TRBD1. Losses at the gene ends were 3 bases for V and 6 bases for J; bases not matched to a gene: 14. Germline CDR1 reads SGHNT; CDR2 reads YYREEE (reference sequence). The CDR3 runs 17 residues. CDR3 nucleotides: TGTGCCAGCAGCTCTCCATCCGAGGGGGCCCCCTCCGGGGAGCTGTTTTTT. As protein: CASSSPSEGAPSGELFF.

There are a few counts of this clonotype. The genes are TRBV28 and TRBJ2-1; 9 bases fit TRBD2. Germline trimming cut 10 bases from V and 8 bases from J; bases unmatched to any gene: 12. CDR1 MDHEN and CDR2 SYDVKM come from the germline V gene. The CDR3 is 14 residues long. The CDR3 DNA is TGTGCCATTAGCGGGGGTAGGAACGTGGATGAGCAGTTCTTC. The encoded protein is CAISGGRNVDEQFF.

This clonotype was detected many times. This CDR3 is CASSSGGEFYGYTF. The CDR3, as DNA: TGTGCCAGCAGCTCAGGGGGCGAGTTCTATGGCTACACCTTC. The chain uses TRBV7-9 and TRBJ1-2, with 8 bases fitting TRBD1. The CDR3 length is 14 residues. With V trimmed by 4 bases and J by 4 bases, 5 bases remained unmatched. From germline, CDR1 is SEHNR and CDR2 FQNEAQ (reference sequence). The full variable domain, completed using reference TRBV7-9 and TRBJ1-2, is DTGVSQNPRHKITKRGQNVTFRCDPISEHNRLYWYRQTLGQGPEFLTYFQNEAQLEKSRLLSDRFSAERPKGSFSTLEIQRTEQGDSAMYLCASSSGGEFYGYTFGSGTRLTVV.

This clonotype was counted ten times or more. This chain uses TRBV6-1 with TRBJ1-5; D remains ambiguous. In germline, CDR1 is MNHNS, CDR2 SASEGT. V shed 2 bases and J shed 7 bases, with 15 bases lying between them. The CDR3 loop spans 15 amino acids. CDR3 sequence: CASSEMSGVFQPQHF. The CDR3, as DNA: TGTGCCAGCAGTGAAATGTCCGGCGTTTTCCAGCCCCAGCATTTT.

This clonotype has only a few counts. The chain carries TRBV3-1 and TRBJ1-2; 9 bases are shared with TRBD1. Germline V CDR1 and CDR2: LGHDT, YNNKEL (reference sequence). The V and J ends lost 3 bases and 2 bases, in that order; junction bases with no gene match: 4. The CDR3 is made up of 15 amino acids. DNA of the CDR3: TGTGCCAGCAGCCAGTTGACAGGGGGGAACTATGGCTACACCTTC. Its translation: CASSQLTGGNYGYTF.

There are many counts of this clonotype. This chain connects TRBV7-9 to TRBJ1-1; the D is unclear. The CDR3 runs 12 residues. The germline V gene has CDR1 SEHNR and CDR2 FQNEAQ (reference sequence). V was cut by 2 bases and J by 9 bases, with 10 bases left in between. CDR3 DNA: TGTGCCAGCAGCTTAATCTCTGGGAAAGCTTTCTTT. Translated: CASSLISGKAFF. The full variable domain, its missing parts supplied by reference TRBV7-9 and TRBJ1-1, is DTGVSQNPRHKITKRGQNVTFRCDPISEHNRLYWYRQTLGQGPEFLTYFQNEAQLEKSRLLSDRFSAERPKGSFSTLEIQRTEQGDSAMYLCASSLISGKAFFGQGTRLTVV.

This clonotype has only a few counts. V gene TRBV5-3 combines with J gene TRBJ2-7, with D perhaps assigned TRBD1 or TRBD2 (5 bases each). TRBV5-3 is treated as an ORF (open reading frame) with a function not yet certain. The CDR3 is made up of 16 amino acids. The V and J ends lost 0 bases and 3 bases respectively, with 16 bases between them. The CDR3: CARSLEGDPRIYEQYF. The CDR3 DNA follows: TGTGCCAGAAGCTTGGAAGGGGACCCCAGAATCTACGAGCAGTACTTC.

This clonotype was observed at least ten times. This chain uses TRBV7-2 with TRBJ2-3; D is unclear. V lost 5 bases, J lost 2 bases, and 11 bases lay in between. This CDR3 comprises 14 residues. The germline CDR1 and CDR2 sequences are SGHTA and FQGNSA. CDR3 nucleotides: TGTGCCAGCAGCCCAAACTGGAACACAGATACGCAGTATTTT. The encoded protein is CASSPNWNTDTQYF.

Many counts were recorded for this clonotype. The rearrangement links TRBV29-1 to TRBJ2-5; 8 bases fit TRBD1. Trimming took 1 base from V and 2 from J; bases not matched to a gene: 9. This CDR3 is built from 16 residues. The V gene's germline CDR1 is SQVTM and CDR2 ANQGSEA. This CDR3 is CSVEGRQGARQETQYF. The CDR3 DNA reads TGCAGCGTTGAAGGGCGGCAGGGGGCGCGGCAAGAGACCCAGTACTTC.

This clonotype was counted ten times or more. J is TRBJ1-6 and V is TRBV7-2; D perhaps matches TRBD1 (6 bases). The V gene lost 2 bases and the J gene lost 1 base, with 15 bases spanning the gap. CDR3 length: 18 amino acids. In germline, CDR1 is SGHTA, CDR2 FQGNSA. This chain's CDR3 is CASSLSPGAQSYNSPLHF. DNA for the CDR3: TGTGCCAGCAGCTTAAGTCCGGGGGCGCAGTCCTATAATTCACCCCTCCACTTT.